This entry lists 30 T cell receptor beta chains sequenced from one sample in a study of blood T cell repertoires in COVID-19. Here immunoSEQ multiplex PCR was the method, and the copy in TCRdb shows in-frame clones only, minus some. The sample holds 250,000 to 300,000 clones; roughly 85% are singletons and the top ten take 4% to 6%. Sequencing input: peripheral blood. The receptors originated from a man aged 45-60 years with active or convalescent COVID-19.

J is TRBJ1-5 and V is TRBV7-9; 8 bases map to TRBD1. The CDR3 covers 14 residues. Unmatched junction bases numbered 10, after V lost 8 bases and J lost 7 bases. From germline, CDR1 is SEHNR and CDR2 FQNEAQ (reference sequence). The CDR3 is CASGSGTGSQPQHF. The CDR3 bases are TGTGCCAGCGGCTCCGGGACAGGCAGCCAGCCCCAGCATTTT.

This rearrangement joins TRBV7-2 to TRBJ1-2; a weak D match, TRBD1 (6 bases). The length of the CDR3 is 14 residues. The germline gives CDR1 SGHTA, CDR2 FQGNSA. V was clipped by 1 base and J by 4 bases, with 10 bases between them. DNA of the CDR3: TGTGCCAGCAGCTTAGATACAGGGCGCTATGGCTACACCTTC. This gives the protein CASSLDTGRYGYTF.

The chain joins TRBV6-6 to TRBJ2-1, with D possibly TRBD2 on 5 matching bases. Trimming cost V 9 bases and J 7 bases, with 16 bases left between them. CDR1 is MNHNY, CDR2 SVGAGI, per germline (reference sequence). The CDR3 sequence is 13 residues long. CDR3 amino acids: CASLADYSNEQFF. The DNA of the CDR3 is TGTGCCAGTCTAGCCGACTATTCGAATGAGCAGTTCTTC.

V usage is TRBV11-2 and J usage is TRBJ2-5, with 7 positions matching TRBD2. CDR1 is SGHAT, CDR2 FQNNGV, per germline. The CDR3 consists of 14 residues. V lost 5 bases and J lost 9; bases outside the gene matches: 12. The DNA of the CDR3 is TGTGCCAGCAGCCCAGACCCCCCTGGGAGGGCCCAGTACTTC. It specifies CASSPDPPGRAQYF.

The chain is built from TRBV5-1 and TRBJ1-6; TRBD1 might be the D (5 bases). The CDR3 length is 17 residues. In germline, CDR1 is SGHRS, CDR2 YFSETQ. V shed 5 bases and J shed 4 bases, with 19 bases lying between them. In DNA form, the CDR3 reads TGCGCCAGCAGTATGGTGTCAGGGCCCGGTTATAATTCACCCCTCCACTTT. This translates into CASSMVSGPGYNSPLHF.

This clone was seen just once. J is TRBJ2-7 and V is TRBV2, with D possibly TRBD1 on 5 matching bases. There are 12 residues in the CDR3. Trimming pared 7 bases from V and 6 bases from J, leaving 13 bases between. Germline values: CDR1 SNHLY, CDR2 FYNNEI. CDR3 protein: CASTGLGSEQYF. CDR3 DNA: TGTGCCAGCACAGGGCTAGGTTCCGAGCAGTACTTC.

The genes are TRBV30 and TRBJ2-1; TRBD1 matches at 9 bases. The CDR3 extends over 14 amino acids. The trim removed 5 bases at V and 8 bases at J, leaving 10 bases unmatched. Looked up from germline, CDR1 is GTSNPN and CDR2 is SVGIG (reference sequence). CDR3 amino acids: CAWDWTGENDEQFF. Written as DNA, the CDR3 is TGTGCCTGGGACTGGACAGGGGAGAATGATGAGCAGTTCTTC.

The chain couples TRBV6-4 to TRBJ1-5; D gene ambiguous. The V and J ends lost 11 bases and 6 bases respectively, with 23 bases between them. This CDR3 has 15 amino acids. Germline assignment: CDR1 MRHNA and CDR2 SNTAGT. CDR3 bases: TGTGCCGGTCACCCGGGAGGTGGTCGTGTTCAGCCCCAGCATTTT. It translates to CAGHPGGGRVQPQHF.

The gene calls are TRBV6-2 or TRBV6-3 and TRBJ2-4; 9 bases line up with TRBD2. In germline, CDR1 is MNHEY, CDR2 SVGEGT. This CDR3 comprises 19 residues. The J segment lost 6 bases and the V segment lost 5 bases, leaving 20 bases of the junction unmatched. Here the CDR3 reads CASSTPVGAREGLLNIQYF. In DNA, the CDR3 is TGTGCCAGCAGTACCCCCGTTGGGGCGCGGGAGGGCCTCTTAAACATTCAGTACTTC.

The CDR3 loop is CASSLLQGVEAGNTIYF. The DNA for the CDR3 is TGTGCCAGCAGCTTATTACAGGGGGTTGAAGCTGGAAACACCATATATTTT. This chain joins TRBV5-5 and TRBJ1-3; 8 bases agree with TRBD1. V was pared by 2 bases and J by 2 bases, with 9 bases of the junction left unmatched. CDR3 size: 17 residues. Germline loops: CDR1 SGHKS, CDR2 YYEKEE (reference sequence).

This sequence joins TRBV5-4 and TRBJ1-2, with TRBD1 identical over 12 bases. Germline V gene sequence: CDR1 SGHNT, CDR2 YYREEE (reference sequence). The CDR3 runs to 15 residues. V was clipped by 2 bases and J by 4 bases; unmatched bases: 3. CDR3 DNA: TGTGCCAGCAGCTTTGGGACAGGGGGCGCCTATGGCTACACCTTC. This codes for CASSFGTGGAYGYTF.

The chain has TRBV11-2 and TRBJ2-5; D is possibly TRBD1 (5 bases). This CDR3 contains 14 residues. Between the trimmed V and J ends, which lost 1 base and 6 bases, there was a span of 12 bases. Germline lookup yields CDR1 SGHAT and CDR2 FQNNGV. CDR3 DNA: TGTGCCAGCAGCTTAGTTGCAGGGTGGCAGACCCAGTACTTC. Protein product: CASSLVAGWQTQYF. The whole variable domain, remainder taken from reference TRBV11-2 and TRBJ2-5, is EAGVAQSPRYKIIEKRQSVAFWCNPISGHATLYWYQQILGQGPKLLIQFQNNGVVDDSQLPKDRFSAERLKGVDSTLKIQPAKLEDSAVYLCASSLVAGWQTQYFGPGTRLLVL.

This rearrangement joins TRBV7-2 to TRBJ2-3, with 14 bases identical to TRBD2. This CDR3 is 15 amino acids long. With 5 bases clipped from V and 8 bases from J, the junction kept 6 bases outside the gene matches. Germline lookup yields CDR1 SGHTA and CDR2 FQGNSA. The CDR3 DNA reads TGTGCCAGCAGCCCGGGACTAGCGGGAGCGTTTACGCAGTATTTT. Its protein is CASSPGLAGAFTQYF.

The chain combines TRBV11-2 with TRBJ2-1; 9 bases map to TRBD1. V lost 5 bases to trimming and J lost 8 bases; unmatched junction nucleotides: 7. This CDR3 has 14 amino acids. CDR1 SGHAT and CDR2 FQNNGV come from the germline V gene. CDR3: CASSHRGRSDEQFF. The CDR3 coding sequence is TGTGCCAGCAGCCACAGGGGGCGCTCCGATGAGCAGTTCTTC.

The V and J genes are TRBV6-5 and TRBJ2-1, with 10 bases aligning to TRBD1. The V segment lost 8 bases and the J segment 7 bases; nucleotides outside the gene matches: 8. The CDR3 has 14 amino acids. Germline V gene sequence: CDR1 MNHEY, CDR2 SVGAGI. In DNA, the CDR3 is TGTGCCAGCTCTGGGGACAGGGGTAGGAATGAGCAGTTCTTC. This sequence encodes CASSGDRGRNEQFF.

The chain recombines TRBV10-2 with TRBJ2-1; 9 bases line up with TRBD2. Germline CDR1 and CDR2: WSHSY and SAAADI. V trimming: 0 bases; J trimming: 5 bases; junction bases outside the gene matches: 5. CDR3 length: 16 amino acids. CDR3 loop: CASSESRASGNNEQFF. CDR3 nucleotides: TGCGCCAGCAGTGAGTCGAGGGCTAGCGGGAACAATGAGCAGTTCTTC.

The chain combines TRBV18 with TRBJ1-2; D is possibly TRBD1 (6 bases). The CDR3 length is 13 residues. CDR1 and CDR2 from the germline V gene are KGHSH and LQKENI. V was shortened by 6 bases and J by 4 bases, with 12 bases between the two germline ends. The CDR3 nucleotides are TGTGCCAGCTCCCCCGAGGGGGTCTATGGCTACACCTTC. Translation gives CASSPEGVYGYTF.

The genes are TRBV14 and TRBJ1-6; 7 nucleotides agree with TRBD1. This CDR3 spans 14 amino acids. The junction had 5 bases not matched to a gene; V was cut back by 4 bases and J by 8 bases. Germline values: CDR1 SGHDN, CDR2 FVKESK. CDR3 region: CASSRRQGYSPLHF. The CDR3 nucleotides are TGTGCCAGCAGCCGTCGACAGGGTTATTCACCCCTCCACTTT.

The J gene is TRBJ1-5, the V gene TRBV6-5, with 8 bases that match TRBD1. With V trimmed by 6 bases and J by 0 bases, 4 bases remained unmatched. Germline CDR1 MNHEY, CDR2 SVGAGI. The CDR3 extends over 15 amino acids. CDR3 region: CASRGDRSSNQPQHF. CDR3 nucleotide sequence: TGTGCCAGCAGGGGGGACAGGAGTAGCAATCAGCCCCAGCATTTT.

The chain couples TRBV6-2 or TRBV6-3 to TRBJ2-3; 7 bases are a match to TRBD2. CDR1 and CDR2 from the germline V gene are MNHEY and SVGEGT. This CDR3 comprises 13 residues. V shed 6 bases, J shed 6 bases, and the junction held 6 bases outside the gene matches. The CDR3 DNA is TGTGCCAGCAGCCGACTAGCTCGGGATACGCAGTATTTT. It yields the protein CASSRLARDTQYF.

The J gene is TRBJ2-4, the V gene TRBV30, with D possibly TRBD2 on 6 matching bases. Trimming removed 0 bases at V and 12 bases at J, with 18 bases between. The germline CDR1 and CDR2 sequences are GTSNPN and SVGIG (reference sequence). CDR3 length: 14 residues. The DNA for the CDR3 is TGTGCCTGGAGTGTACTAGCTGCGGGAACGGCTCAGTACTTC. Protein sequence: CAWSVLAAGTAQYF.

The rearrangement joins TRBV6-2 or TRBV6-3 to TRBJ1-4; 8 nucleotides match TRBD1. The CDR3 loop spans 15 amino acids. CDR1 is MNHEY and CDR2 is SVGEGT in the germline V gene. The J segment lost 7 bases and the V segment lost 2 bases, leaving 6 bases of the junction unmatched. CDR3 amino acids: CASSYGSRGPEKLFF. As DNA, the CDR3 is TGTGCCAGCAGTTACGGATCCAGGGGGCCTGAAAAACTGTTTTTT.

V usage is TRBV2 and J usage is TRBJ2-7; the D is unclear. The CDR3 spans 12 residues. V was clipped by 0 bases and J by 3 bases, with 3 bases between them. CDR1 and CDR2 from the germline V gene are SNHLY and FYNNEI. CDR3 residues: CASSEALYEQYF. CDR3 DNA sequence: TGTGCCAGCAGTGAAGCACTCTACGAGCAGTACTTC.

This clone occurred a few times. J is TRBJ1-5 and V is TRBV28; TRBD1 matches 7 bases. Germline V gene data show CDR1 as MDHEN and CDR2 as SYDVKM. This CDR3 spans 16 amino acids. V lost 5 bases and J lost 0; bases outside the gene matches: 7. The CDR3 here is CASSRDSLNSNQPQHF. CDR3 nucleotide sequence: TGTGCCAGCAGTCGGGACAGTCTGAATAGCAATCAGCCCCAGCATTTT.

This sequence joins TRBV5-4 and TRBJ2-1; 7 nucleotides align to TRBD2. CDR1 and CDR2 from the germline V gene are SGHNT and YYREEE (reference sequence). This CDR3 has 17 residues. Germline trimming cut 5 bases from V and 4 bases from J; bases unmatched to any gene: 15. CDR3 region: CASSFGPPGEGYNEQFF. In nucleotides, the CDR3 is TGTGCCAGCAGTTTCGGACCCCCGGGGGAGGGTTACAATGAGCAGTTCTTC.

This CDR3 is CASTRRAGGGRANQPQHF. Here the CDR3 DNA reads TGTGCCAGCACCCGACGGGCAGGGGGCGGTCGGGCGAATCAGCCCCAGCATTTT. This chain connects TRBV28 to TRBJ1-5; 8 bases map to TRBD1. V was pared by 7 bases and J by 4 bases, with 18 bases of the junction left unmatched. CDR3 length equals 18 residues. Germline V gene lookup returns CDR1 MDHEN and CDR2 SYDVKM.

The chain links TRBV10-3 to TRBJ2-1, with 11 bases fitting TRBD2. This CDR3 contains 14 residues. Germline V gene data show CDR1 as ENHRY and CDR2 as SYGVKD. With 3 bases clipped from V and 6 bases from J, the junction kept 1 base outside the gene matches. The CDR3 DNA follows: TGTGCCATCAGTGAAACTAGCGGGAGCAATGAGCAGTTCTTC. This translates into CAISETSGSNEQFF.

The V gene is TRBV7-9, the J gene TRBJ1-2, with TRBD1 identical over 10 bases. The junction had 6 bases not matched to a gene; V was cut back by 2 bases and J by 3 bases. The CDR3 covers 16 residues. Germline V gene sequence: CDR1 SEHNR, CDR2 FQNEAQ (reference sequence). The CDR3 bases are TGTGCCAGCAGCTTAAGCTTGGACAGGGGGGACTATGGCTACACCTTC. Protein sequence: CASSLSLDRGDYGYTF.

CDR3 protein: CASSYSTGLPYEQYF. DNA for the CDR3: TGTGCCAGCAGTTACTCGACAGGGTTACCCTACGAGCAGTACTTC. The chain carries TRBV6-2 or TRBV6-3 and TRBJ2-7, with 7 bases fitting TRBD1. Looked up from germline, CDR1 is MNHEY and CDR2 is SVGEGT. Trimming took 0 bases from V and 2 from J; bases not matched to a gene: 4. The CDR3 totals 15 residues.

This chain uses TRBV19 with TRBJ1-1; 9 nucleotides agree with TRBD1. Trimming at V came to 6 bases and at J to 10 bases, leaving 12 bases not matched to a gene. CDR1 and CDR2 (germline): LNHDA, SQIVND (reference sequence). The CDR3 totals 14 residues. CDR3 protein: CASSHTGGKGGAFF. In nucleotides, the CDR3 is TGTGCCAGTAGCCACACAGGGGGCAAAGGTGGAGCTTTCTTT.